The 3 T cell receptor beta chains given below trace back to one sample, sequenced in a study of T cells in tumors after PD-1 blockade. Data came from immunoSEQ multiplex PCR; TCRdb stores just in-frame clones and leaves some out. The profile covers some 20,000 clones, with around 80% appearing a single time and 26% taken by the ten largest. The sample was PBMCs, taken before anti-PD-1 treatment. These receptors were obtained from a human donor with basal cell carcinoma.

This clone is a singleton in its sample. The J gene is TRBJ1-6, the V gene TRBV9; D gene uncertain. This CDR3 contains 14 residues. Germline CDR1 SGDLS, CDR2 YYNGEE. Trimming cost V 0 bases and J 5 bases, with 6 bases left between them. The chain's CDR3 is CASSVGGNNSPLHF. Here the CDR3 DNA reads TGTGCCAGCAGCGTAGGGGGTAATAATTCACCCCTCCACTTT.

The chain couples TRBV15 to TRBJ1-2; D possibly corresponds to TRBD1 (5 bases). CDR1 is LNHNV, CDR2 YYDKDF, per germline (reference sequence). The V gene lost 0 bases and the J gene lost 13 bases, with 18 bases spanning the gap. The CDR3 is 14 residues long. The CDR3 region has the DNA TGTGCCACCAGCAGAGACCTCCAGGGTTCGGGATGCACCTTC. Translated: CATSRDLQGSGCTF.

This clone was seen a handful of times. The CDR3 protein is CASSLASVTGAYEQYF. The CDR3 DNA reads TGCGCCAGCAGCTTGGCCTCGGTTACGGGGGCCTACGAGCAGTACTTC. The chain is built from TRBV5-1 and TRBJ2-7, with TRBD2 as a possible D gene (6 bases). V was shortened by 0 bases and J by 2 bases, with 15 bases between the two germline ends. CDR3 length: 16 residues. CDR1 and CDR2 from the germline V gene are SGHRS and YFSETQ.